These 23 T cell receptor beta chains were sequenced from one sample in a study of cytomegalovirus exposure and HLA in healthy donors. The primer mix had 60 Vbeta and 13 Jbeta primers. Assay: immunoSEQ multiplex PCR; the TCRdb copy retains only in-frame clones and omits some. The table lists some 120,000 clones. The material sequenced was PBMCs. The receptors shown here come from a woman aged 55-70 years in good health and CMV-seronegative.

The chain combines TRBV2 with TRBJ1-5; 8 nucleotides align to TRBD1. The CDR3 has 16 residues. Germline V CDR1 and CDR2: SNHLY, FYNNEI. V lost 5 bases and J lost 5; bases outside the gene matches: 11. The CDR3 DNA reads TGTGCCAGCAGTTCGCAGACAGGGGTACGGGATCAGCCCCAGCATTTT. It translates to CASSSQTGVRDQPQHF.

This sequence joins TRBV4-1 and TRBJ2-3; 12 bases fit TRBD2. The germline CDR1 and CDR2 sequences are MGHRA and YSYEKL. V was pared by 4 bases and J by 4 bases, with 12 bases of the junction left unmatched. This CDR3 has 18 amino acids. CDR3 nucleotide sequence: TGCGCCAGCAGCCGTCTTATCACGGGACTAGCGGGTCCAGATACGCAGTATTTT. This translates into CASSRLITGLAGPDTQYF.

Here the CDR3 reads CASKGGDQPQHF. CDR3 bases: TGTGCCAGCAAAGGGGGCGATCAGCCCCAGCATTTT. The gene calls are TRBV28 and TRBJ1-5; 7 nucleotides agree with TRBD1. Germline-derived CDR1 and CDR2 are MDHEN and SYDVKM. The V segment lost 7 bases and the J segment 5 bases; nucleotides outside the gene matches: 2. The CDR3 is made up of 12 amino acids.

The chain uses TRBV4-2 and TRBJ2-1; 11 bases are shared with TRBD2. The trim removed 6 bases at V and 5 bases at J, leaving 12 bases unmatched. This CDR3 is built from 17 residues. Looked up from germline, CDR1 is LGHNA and CDR2 is YNFKEQ. The CDR3 region is CASSAGLAGPTDNEQFF. The DNA for the CDR3 is TGTGCCAGCAGTGCCGGACTAGCGGGTCCCACCGACAATGAGCAGTTCTTC.

The rearrangement joins TRBV7-9 to TRBJ1-1, with D unclear. V dropped 5 bases and J dropped 5 bases, with 15 bases sitting between them. Germline CDR1 is SEHNR and CDR2 is FQNEAQ (reference sequence). This CDR3 spans 14 amino acids. CDR3 DNA sequence: TGTGCCAGCAGCCTTCTGACGCGGCTGACTGAAGCTTTCTTT. Residues: CASSLLTRLTEAFF. Filled out from reference TRBV7-9 and TRBJ1-1, the complete variable domain reads DTGVSQNPRHKITKRGQNVTFRCDPISEHNRLYWYRQTLGQGPEFLTYFQNEAQLEKSRLLSDRFSAERPKGSFSTLEIQRTEQGDSAMYLCASSLLTRLTEAFFGQGTRLTVV.

This sequence joins TRBV2 and TRBJ2-7; TRBD1 matches at 9 bases. V lost 4 bases, J lost 5 bases, and 6 bases stayed unmatched. The CDR3 consists of 14 residues. The germline V gene encodes CDR1 SNHLY and CDR2 FYNNEI. The CDR3 region has the DNA TGTGCCAGCAGTGGGGGACAGGGATTGAACGAGCAGTACTTC. It yields the protein CASSGGQGLNEQYF.

The rearrangement joins TRBV30 to TRBJ2-6; TRBD1 might be the D (5 bases). V was cut by 1 base and J by 0 bases, with 13 bases left in between. Germline V lookup: CDR1 GTSNPN, CDR2 SVGIG (reference sequence). This CDR3 spans 17 amino acids. CDR3 coding DNA: TGTGCCTGGAGTGGGGGTCAGGGTAGCTCTGGGGCCAACGTCCTGACTTTC. Its protein is CAWSGGQGSSGANVLTF.

The rearrangement links TRBV6-1 to TRBJ2-3, with a weak D call TRBD2 (6 bases). Trimming pared 2 bases from V and 4 bases from J, leaving 10 bases between. Germline V lookup: CDR1 MNHNS, CDR2 SASEGT. This CDR3 is built from 14 residues. CDR3 region: CASSERGIPDTQYF. The DNA for the CDR3 is TGTGCCAGCAGTGAACGGGGGATCCCAGATACGCAGTATTTT.

This chain links TRBV6-5 with TRBJ1-5; D is perhaps TRBD1 (5 bases). Trimming removed 5 bases from V and 2 bases from J, with 13 bases in between. Germline V CDR1 and CDR2: MNHEY, SVGAGI. The CDR3 spans 15 residues. Here the CDR3 reads CASSPMGGGNQPQHF. In DNA, the CDR3 is TGTGCCAGCAGTCCCATGGGGGGGGGCAATCAGCCCCAGCATTTT.

This sequence joins TRBV19 and TRBJ1-4; D gene unclear. V lost 3 bases and J 4 bases, leaving 21 bases between the germline ends. This CDR3 has 18 residues. Looked up from germline, CDR1 is LNHDA and CDR2 is SQIVND (reference sequence). For the CDR3, the DNA is TGTGCCAGTAGTATGGCGGCCGGGCGAGTAGGAGGTAATGAAAAACTGTTTTTT. Its protein is CASSMAAGRVGGNEKLFF. Based on the CDR3 plus reference TRBV19 and TRBJ1-4, the full variable domain is DGGITQSPKYLFRKEGQNVTLSCEQNLNHDAMYWYRQDPGQGLRLIYYSQIVNDFQKGDIAEGYSVSREKKESFPLTVTSAQKNPTAFYLCASSMAAGRVGGNEKLFFGSGTQLSVL.

The V call is TRBV28, the J call TRBJ2-1; D perhaps matches TRBD1 (6 bases). Trimming left V 7 bases short and J 4 bases short, with 17 bases between. This CDR3 has 15 amino acids. In germline, CDR1 is MDHEN, CDR2 SYDVKM. The CDR3 is CASTQGQGTYNEQFF. The CDR3 DNA reads as TGTGCCAGCACCCAGGGGCAGGGGACGTACAATGAGCAGTTCTTC.

The chain employs TRBV7-8 and TRBJ2-7, with D perhaps matching TRBD2 (5 bases). This CDR3 has 12 residues. The ends were cut back, 6 bases at V and 7 bases at J, with 13 bases in the middle. Germline V gene sequence: CDR1 SGHVS, CDR2 FQNEAQ. CDR3 bases: TGTGCCAGCAGTTACAGCCGAGGGGAGCAGTACTTC. Translating it yields CASSYSRGEQYF.

The rearrangement links TRBV5-5 to TRBJ1-4; tentative D call: TRBD1 (5 bases). Germline assignment: CDR1 SGHKS and CDR2 YYEKEE (reference sequence). The V end was cut by 2 bases, the J end by 4 bases, with 9 bases between. The CDR3 loop spans 14 amino acids. CDR3 nucleotides: TGTGCCAGCAGCTTCCCAGGGATTAATGAAAAACTGTTTTTT. This codes for CASSFPGINEKLFF.

The chain is built from TRBV6-6 and TRBJ2-7, with D tentatively TRBD2 (6 bases). CDR1 MNHNY and CDR2 SVGAGI come from the germline V gene (reference sequence). The CDR3 extends over 14 amino acids. The germline V and J ends were trimmed by 0 bases and 3 bases, with 9 bases remaining between them. The CDR3 DNA sequence: TGTGCCAGCAGTTACTCGGGGGGAGACTACGAGCAGTACTTC. Its protein product is CASSYSGGDYEQYF.

This chain joins TRBV14 and TRBJ2-1, with D possibly matching TRBD2 (5 bases). V lost 2 bases and J lost 8, with 7 bases in between. The CDR3 sequence is 12 residues long. CDR1 SGHDN and CDR2 FVKESK come from the germline V gene. The CDR3 loop is CASSQFGDEQFF. The CDR3 DNA is TGTGCCAGCAGCCAATTCGGGGATGAGCAGTTCTTC.

The gene calls are TRBV19 and TRBJ1-5, with D unresolved. CDR1 LNHDA and CDR2 SQIVND come from the germline V gene (reference sequence). V was clipped by 5 bases and J by 0 bases, with 11 bases between them. The CDR3 totals 15 residues. The CDR3 bases are TGTGCCAGTAGTGAGGTCCCAAATAGCAATCAGCCCCAGCATTTT. It encodes CASSEVPNSNQPQHF. Full variable domain (remainder filled in from reference TRBV19 and TRBJ1-5): DGGITQSPKYLFRKEGQNVTLSCEQNLNHDAMYWYRQDPGQGLRLIYYSQIVNDFQKGDIAEGYSVSREKKESFPLTVTSAQKNPTAFYLCASSEVPNSNQPQHFGDGTRLSIL.

This chain links TRBV28 with TRBJ1-1, with a weak D call TRBD1 (5 bases). From germline, CDR1 is MDHEN and CDR2 SYDVKM. V was cut by 5 bases and J by 1 base, with 14 bases left in between. This CDR3 contains 15 residues. This CDR3 is CASSRGSVGNTEAFF. In DNA form, the CDR3 reads TGTGCCAGCAGTCGGGGGTCAGTTGGGAACACTGAAGCTTTCTTT.

Regarding this clone: In the same sample, other DNA sequences code for this CDR3. The CDR3 region is CASSLDRGTDTQYF. The CDR3 DNA is TGCGCCAGCAGCTTGGACAGGGGTACAGATACGCAGTATTTT. This rearrangement joins TRBV5-1 to TRBJ2-3, with 7 nucleotides matching TRBD1. The CDR3 extends over 14 amino acids. V lost 0 bases to trimming and J lost 3 bases; unmatched junction nucleotides: 1. Germline CDR1 SGHRS, CDR2 YFSETQ.

The V and J genes are TRBV2 and TRBJ1-5, with no clear D. The CDR3 is 13 amino acids. Germline CDR1 SNHLY, CDR2 FYNNEI. V shed 8 bases and J shed 4 bases, with 12 bases lying between them. The CDR3 loop is CASGTVTNQPQHF. CDR3 coding DNA: TGTGCCAGCGGAACAGTGACGAATCAGCCCCAGCATTTT.

V and J are TRBV2 and TRBJ1-2, with a possible D match to TRBD1 (6 bases). CDR1 and CDR2 (germline): SNHLY, FYNNEI. V was trimmed by 9 bases and J by 2 bases, leaving 13 bases between them. The CDR3 runs to 13 residues. CDR3 amino acids: CASTAGVNYGYTF. The CDR3, as DNA: TGTGCCAGTACCGCAGGGGTGAACTATGGCTACACCTTC.

V usage is TRBV2 and J usage is TRBJ1-1; 7 bases map to TRBD1. J gave up 0 bases and V 4 bases, and 5 bases lay outside the gene matches. CDR3 size: 15 residues. Germline V gene data show CDR1 as SNHLY and CDR2 as FYNNEI. The CDR3 DNA reads TGTGCCAGCAGTGGGGACAGCGCAATGAACACTGAAGCTTTCTTT. Amino acid sequence: CASSGDSAMNTEAFF.

This chain links TRBV14 with TRBJ1-4; 8 nucleotides line up with TRBD1. CDR1 is SGHDN and CDR2 is FVKESK in the germline V gene. The V segment lost 6 bases and the J segment 7 bases; nucleotides outside the gene matches: 7. The CDR3 is 14 residues long. DNA for the CDR3: TGTGCCAGCAGTCACCGACAGGGGCGTGAAAAACTGTTTTTT. Translated: CASSHRQGREKLFF.

The chain recombines TRBV9 with TRBJ2-7; D is perhaps TRBD2 (5 bases). Germline values: CDR1 SGDLS, CDR2 YYNGEE. CDR3 length: 13 residues. V lost 0 bases to trimming and J lost 7 bases, with 11 bases between them. The DNA for the CDR3 is TGTGCCAGCAGCGTAGGGGGTGGGAGTGAGCAGTACTTC. Translation: CASSVGGGSEQYF.